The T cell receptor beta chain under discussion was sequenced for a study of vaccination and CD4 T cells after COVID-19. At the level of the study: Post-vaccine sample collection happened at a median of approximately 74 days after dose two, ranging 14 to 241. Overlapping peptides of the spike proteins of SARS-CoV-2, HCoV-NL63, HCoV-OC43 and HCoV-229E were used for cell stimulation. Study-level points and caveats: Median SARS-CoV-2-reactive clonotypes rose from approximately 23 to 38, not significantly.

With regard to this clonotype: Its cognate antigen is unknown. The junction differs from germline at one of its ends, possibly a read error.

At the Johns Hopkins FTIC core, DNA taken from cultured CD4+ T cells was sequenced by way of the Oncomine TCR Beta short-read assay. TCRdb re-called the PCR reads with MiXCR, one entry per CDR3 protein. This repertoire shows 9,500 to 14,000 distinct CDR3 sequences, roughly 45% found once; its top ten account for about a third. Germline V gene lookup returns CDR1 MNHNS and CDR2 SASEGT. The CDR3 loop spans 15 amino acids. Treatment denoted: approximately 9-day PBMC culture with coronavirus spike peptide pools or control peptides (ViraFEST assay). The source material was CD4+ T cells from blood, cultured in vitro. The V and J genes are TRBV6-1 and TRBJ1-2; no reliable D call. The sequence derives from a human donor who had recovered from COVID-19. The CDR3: CASRTYRSFDYGHTF. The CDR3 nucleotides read TGTGCCAGCAGGACCTATCGCTCTTTCGACTATGGCCACACCTTC.